Detailed here is one TCR beta chain. Original processing notes: Amplification from reference gene primers served as the basis for estimated nucleated cell counts. Only in-frame clones appear in the TCRdb table, and some are missing; sequencing was by immunoSEQ multiplex PCR. V and J calls and clone size come straight from that table; D and trimming were deduced from the DNA. This table holds 100,000 to 150,000 clones, roughly 88% found once. J lost 2 bases, V lost 2 bases, and 8 bases had no gene match. This CDR3 region has 17 residues. Looked up from germline, CDR1 is SEHNR and CDR2 is FQNEAQ (reference sequence). The data stem from a study of blood T cell repertoires in COVID-19. Study as a whole: The samples span acute and convalescent COVID-19 from the United States, Italy and Spain. T cells, B-cell-depleted T cells, or PBMCs supplied cDNA or gDNA.

The chain combines TRBV7-9 with TRBJ2-5; 10 positions agree with TRBD2. The sequence derives from a man aged 50-59 years with acute or convalescent COVID-19. The sequenced sample was peripheral blood. In nucleotides, the CDR3 is TGTGCCAGCAGCTTATCTCACACTAGCGGGATACAAGAGACCCAGTACTTC. As protein: CASSLSHTSGIQETQYF.